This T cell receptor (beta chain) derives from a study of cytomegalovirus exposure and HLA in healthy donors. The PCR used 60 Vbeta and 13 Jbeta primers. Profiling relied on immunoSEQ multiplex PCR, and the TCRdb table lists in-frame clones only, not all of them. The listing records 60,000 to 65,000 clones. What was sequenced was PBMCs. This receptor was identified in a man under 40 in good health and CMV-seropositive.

This chain's CDR3 is CASSQDNTGGAAYEQYF. The CDR3 DNA follows: TGCGCCAGCAGCCAAGACAACACAGGGGGCGCAGCCTACGAGCAGTACTTC. The chain carries TRBV4-1 and TRBJ2-7; the match to TRBD1 covers 9 bases. V lost 0 bases to trimming and J lost 2 bases; unmatched junction nucleotides: 8. The CDR3 runs 17 residues. Germline-derived CDR1 and CDR2 are MGHRA and YSYEKL.